The clone carrying this TCR beta chain is categorized as medium-sized. Antigen unknown. The table came from immunoSEQ multiplex PCR; TCRdb's copy has only in-frame clones and leaves some out. Here the sample spans more than 55,000 clones, roughly 89% being singletons. These data belong to a study of cytomegalovirus exposure and HLA in healthy donors. Across the whole study: Both the 120 or so validation repertoires and the approximately 620 first-cohort repertoires used the same platform, as reported by a later analysis. Regarding the study as a whole: Overall, some 160 TCR beta chains were annotated as cytomegalovirus-associated.

The CDR3 spans 15 residues. Germline CDR1 is MDHEN and CDR2 is SYDVKM. Germline trimming cut 2 bases from V and 6 bases from J; bases unmatched to any gene: 4. Sequenced input: PBMCs. The sequence came from a woman under 30 in good health and CMV-seronegative. The chain couples TRBV28 to TRBJ2-7, with 13 bases matching TRBD2. This chain's CDR3 is CASSLTSGRAREQYF. In DNA form, the CDR3 reads TGTGCCAGCAGTTTAACTAGCGGGAGGGCGCGCGAGCAGTACTTC.